The clone carrying this TCR beta chain showed up just a few times. This CDR3 has 16 residues. Germline CDR1 and CDR2: SGHRS and YFSETQ. Unmatched junction bases numbered 8, after V lost 4 bases and J lost 0 bases. This record belongs to a study of T cells after yellow fever vaccination. TCRdb processed the 5' RACE reads anew with MiXCR; each CDR3 protein has one entry. The sample has 450,000 to 600,000 distinct CDR3 sequences, around a sixth seen once; the top ten hold 15% to 20%. V and J are TRBV5-1 and TRBJ2-3, with TRBD1 matching over 7 bases. The source material was PBMCs, sampled roughly 5 days after the first yellow fever vaccination. The sequence was obtained from a man aged 18-30 years who received the YFV17D yellow fever vaccine. CDR3: CASSLGTVTSTDTQYF. As DNA, the CDR3 is TGCGCCAGCAGCCTCGGGACAGTAACTAGCACAGATACGCAGTATTTT. The whole variable domain, remainder taken from reference TRBV5-1 and TRBJ2-3, is KAGVTQTPRYLIKTRGQQVTLSCSPISGHRSVSWYQQTPGQGLQFLFEYFSETQRNKGNFPGRFSGRQFSNSRSEMNVSTLELGDSALYLCASSLGTVTSTDTQYFGPGTRLTVL.